This is a list of T cell receptor beta chains from one sample in a study of vaccination and CD4 T cells after COVID-19. These receptors are not linked to any known antigen. TCRdb used MiXCR to reprocess the PCR reads, holding one entry per CDR3 protein. Of 12,000 or so distinct CDR3 sequences in the sample, roughly 55% were seen once. Sequencing was carried out using CD4+ T cells from blood, cultured in vitro. These receptors came from a human donor who had recovered from COVID-19. CDR3s include the opening cysteine and the closing phenylalanine or tryptophan. The order of the fields is V gene, D gene, clone size, J gene, CDR3 length, CDR3 protein, CDR3 DNA. D genes are given only for firm matches. Some rows mark clone size as missing; the rest say once, few, many or name a class of expanded clone.

>TRBV20-1|-|few|TRBJ1-5|14
CSATTGTYNQPQHF
TGCAGTGCAACAACAGGGACCTACAATCAGCCCCAGCATTTT
>TRBV29-1|-|once|TRBJ1-5|14
CSVGDGNNNQPQHF
TGCAGCGTCGGGGACGGGAATAACAATCAGCCCCAGCATTTT
>TRBV7-9|TRBD1|-|TRBJ2-1|15
CASSLRDREYNEQFF
TGTGCCAGCAGCTTGAGGGACAGGGAGTACAATGAGCAGTTCTTC
>TRBV11-3|-|-|TRBJ2-3|15
CASSRGSGEADTQYF
TGTGCCAGCAGCAGAGGTTCAGGGGAGGCAGATACGCAGTATTTT
>TRBV20-1|TRBD2|-|TRBJ2-1|15
CSATSGTSGYNEQFF
TGCAGTGCAACCTCCGGGACTAGCGGTTACAATGAGCAGTTCTTC
>TRBV24-1|-|-|TRBJ2-1|16
CATSDGTYVTYNEQFF
TGTGCCACCAGTGATGGGACTTACGTAACCTACAATGAGCAGTTCTTC
>TRBV28|TRBD1|-|TRBJ1-2|13
CAVITGGTDGYTF
TGTGCCGTAATAACAGGGGGAACGGATGGCTACACCTTC
>TRBV18|-|-|TRBJ1-2|16
CASSPLAGPTNYGYTF
TGTGCCAGCTCACCACTTGCCGGGCCGACTAACTATGGCTACACCTTC
>TRBV7-9|-|-|TRBJ2-5|16
CASSLRGVRGSETQYF
TGTGCCAGCAGCCTAAGGGGTGTGAGGGGATCAGAGACCCAGTACTTC
>TRBV4-2|-|-|TRBJ2-3|13
CASSQEYTDTQYF
TGTGCCAGCAGCCAGGAATACACAGATACGCAGTATTTT
>TRBV6-1|TRBD2|once|TRBJ2-3|15
CAGSPGSGRVDTQYF
TGTGCCGGCAGTCCCGGTAGCGGGAGAGTGGATACGCAGTATTTT
>TRBV6-5|-|-|TRBJ1-1|14
CASSYSRAEDEAFF
TGTGCCAGCAGTTACTCTAGGGCAGAAGATGAAGCTTTCTTT
>TRBV15|-|-|TRBJ2-5|18
CATSLENALTGTQETQYF
TGTGCCACCAGCTTAGAGAACGCCCTGACAGGGACTCAAGAGACCCAGTACTTC
>TRBV18|TRBD1|-|TRBJ1-5|14
CASSPGTDDQPQHF
TGTGCCAGCTCACCAGGGACAGATGATCAGCCCCAGCATTTT
>TRBV6-1|-|-|TRBJ2-7|13
CASNTGFSYEQYF
TGTGCCAGCAACACAGGTTTTTCCTACGAGCAGTACTTC
>TRBV27|TRBD2|-|TRBJ2-5|16
CASRRLAGAPGETQYF
TGTGCCAGCAGAAGACTAGCGGGAGCACCTGGGGAGACCCAGTACTTC
>TRBV2|-|few|TRBJ1-2|13
CASEESGVWGYTF
TGTGCCAGCGAGGAATCGGGGGTATGGGGCTACACCTTC
>TRBV28|TRBD1|few|TRBJ1-3|15
CASNRRGLLRNTIYF
TGTGCCAGCAACCGCAGGGGGCTACTGAGAAACACCATATATTTT
>TRBV7-9|TRBD2|-|TRBJ2-7|18
CASSMDRGLAGATYEQYF
TGTGCCAGCAGCATGGACAGGGGACTAGCGGGAGCAACCTACGAGCAGTACTTC
>TRBV7-3|TRBD2|large|TRBJ2-5|13
CASSPTREETQYF
TGTGCCAGCAGCCCCACGCGGGAGGAGACCCAGTACTTC
>TRBV2|-|few|TRBJ1-1|14
CASSGGLRGTEAFF
TGTGCCAGCAGTGGTGGACTGCGGGGCACTGAAGCTTTCTTT
>TRBV6-5|TRBD1|-|TRBJ2-1|15
CASSSRDRGRNEQFF
TGTGCCAGCAGTTCCCGGGACAGGGGGCGGAATGAGCAGTTCTTC
>TRBV7-6|-|-|TRBJ1-6|16
CASSLGRDGSNSPLHF
TGTGCCAGCAGCTTAGGCCGGGACGGATCAAATTCACCCCTCCACTTT
>TRBV20-1|TRBD1|few|TRBJ2-3|14
CSAVNRGPGDTQYF
TGCAGTGCTGTTAACAGGGGACCGGGAGATACGCAGTATTTT
>TRBV6-1|TRBD1|-|TRBJ2-1|14
CASSKTGGRNEQFF
TGTGCCAGCAGTAAGACAGGGGGCAGGAATGAGCAGTTCTTC
>TRBV28|TRBD2|-|TRBJ2-7|15
CASSPSGERSYEQYF
TGTGCCAGCAGTCCTAGCGGGGAACGCTCCTACGAGCAGTACTTC
>TRBV5-1|TRBD2|once|TRBJ2-5|15
CASSLLAGVIGTQYF
TGCGCCAGCAGCTTGCTAGCGGGAGTTATTGGGACCCAGTACTTC
>TRBV15|-|-|TRBJ2-3|14
CATSRDFGTDTQYF
TGTGCCACCAGCAGAGATTTCGGCACAGATACGCAGTATTTT
>TRBV28|-|-|TRBJ1-2|15
CASSLWGRNNYGYTF
TGTGCCAGCAGTTTATGGGGACGGAATAACTATGGCTACACCTTC
>TRBV10-3|TRBD1|-|TRBJ2-7|12
CATRDSSYEQYF
TGTGCCACCCGGGACAGCTCCTACGAGCAGTACTTC
>TRBV20-1|-|-|TRBJ1-5|13
CSALKDSNQPQHF
TGCAGTGCGCTAAAGGATAGCAATCAGCCCCAGCATTTT
>TRBV7-2|-|few|TRBJ2-3|12
CASSTSTDTQYF
TGTGCCAGCAGCACTAGCACAGATACGCAGTATTTT
>TRBV28|TRBD2|few|TRBJ2-1|14
CASTWTSGSVEQFF
TGTGCCAGCACATGGACTAGCGGGAGCGTTGAGCAGTTCTTC
>TRBV6-5|TRBD1|few|TRBJ1-5|14
CASSYSGQGQPQHF
TGTGCCAGCAGTTACTCGGGACAGGGTCAGCCCCAGCATTTT
>TRBV7-9|-|-|TRBJ1-4|13
CASSDTTNEKLFF
TGTGCCAGCAGCGACACAACTAATGAAAAACTGTTTTTT
>TRBV20-1|-|-|TRBJ1-5|12
CSARRGDQPQHF
TGCAGTGCTAGGCGGGGGGATCAGCCCCAGCATTTT
>TRBV27|-|large|TRBJ1-6|14
CASRRRLINSPLHF
TGTGCCAGCAGAAGGCGACTGATTAATTCACCCCTCCACTTT
>TRBV20-1|-|-|TRBJ2-4|12
CSAWTHRDIQYF
TGCAGTGCCTGGACTCATAGGGACATTCAGTACTTC
>TRBV24-1|-|-|TRBJ2-3|13
CATRQAPSDTQYF
TGTGCCACCCGGCAAGCCCCTTCAGATACGCAGTATTTT
>TRBV28|TRBD1|few|TRBJ1-1|14
CASSPAGQGTEAFF
TGTGCCAGCAGCCCCGCGGGACAGGGGACTGAAGCTTTCTTT
>TRBV30|TRBD2|-|TRBJ2-5|14
CAWSAGLAGETQHF
TGTGCCTGGAGTGCAGGACTAGCGGGAGAGACCCAGCACTTC
>TRBV28|-|-|TRBJ1-5|14
CASEGGGTNQPQHF
TGTGCCAGCGAGGGGGGAGGAACCAATCAGCCCCAGCATTTT
>TRBV6-1|TRBD1|few|TRBJ1-5|14
CASRDRGRYQPQHF
TGTGCCAGCAGGGACAGGGGCCGATATCAGCCCCAGCATTTT
>TRBV20-1|-|few|TRBJ2-5|13
CSAPRGSSETQYF
TGCAGTGCGCCACGGGGGAGTAGTGAGACCCAGTACTTC
>TRBV27|TRBD2|-|TRBJ2-4|20
CASRPAAGLAGVRAKNIQYF
TGTGCCAGCAGGCCAGCCGCTGGACTAGCGGGAGTCAGGGCCAAAAACATTCAGTACTTC
>TRBV2|TRBD1|-|TRBJ1-6|16
CASKRDRGASDSPLHF
TGTGCCAGCAAAAGGGACAGGGGCGCCAGTGATTCACCCCTCCACTTT
>TRBV20-1|-|few|TRBJ2-5|12
CSAAWEQETQYF
TGCAGTGCCGCCTGGGAGCAAGAGACCCAGTACTTC
>TRBV20-1|-|-|TRBJ2-2|13
CSARSGPTGELFF
TGCAGTGCTAGGTCAGGGCCTACCGGGGAGCTGTTTTTT
>TRBV18|TRBD1|-|TRBJ1-1|16
CASSPTSRQGDTEAFF
TGTGCCAGCTCACCGACTTCGAGGCAGGGGGACACTGAAGCTTTCTTT
>TRBV20-1|TRBD2|-|TRBJ2-3|15
CSAHSSGRGTDTQYF
TGCAGTGCACACAGTAGCGGGAGGGGCACAGATACGCAGTATTTT